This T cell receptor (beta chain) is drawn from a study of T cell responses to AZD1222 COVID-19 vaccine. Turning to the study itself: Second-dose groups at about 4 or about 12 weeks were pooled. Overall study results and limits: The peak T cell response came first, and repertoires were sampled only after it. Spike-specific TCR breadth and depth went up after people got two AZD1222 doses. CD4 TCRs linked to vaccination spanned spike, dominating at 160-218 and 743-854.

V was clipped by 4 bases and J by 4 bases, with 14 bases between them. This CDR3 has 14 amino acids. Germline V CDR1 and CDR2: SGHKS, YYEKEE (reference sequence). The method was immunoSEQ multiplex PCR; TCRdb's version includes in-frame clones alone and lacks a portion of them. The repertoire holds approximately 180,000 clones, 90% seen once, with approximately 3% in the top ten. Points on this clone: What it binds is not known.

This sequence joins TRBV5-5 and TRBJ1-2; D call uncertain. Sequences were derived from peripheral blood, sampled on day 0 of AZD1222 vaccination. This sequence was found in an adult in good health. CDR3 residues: CASSQRTDSYGYTF. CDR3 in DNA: TGTGCCAGCAGCCAGAGGACGGATTCCTATGGCTACACCTTC. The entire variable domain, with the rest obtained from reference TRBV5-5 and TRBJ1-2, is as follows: DAGVTQSPTHLIKTRGQQVTLRCSPISGHKSVSWYQQVLGQGPQFIFQYYEKEERGRGNFPDRFSARQFPNYSSELNVNALLLGDSALYLCASSQRTDSYGYTFGSGTRLTVV.